The T cell receptor (beta chain) described here comes from a study of spatial heterogeneity in lung cancer. For the study at large: The mean occurrence of each unique TCR and UMI combination in raw reads exceeded eight.

Each CDR3 protein gets one entry after TCRdb re-called the 5' RACE reads with MiXCR. The table records about 1,400 distinct CDR3 sequences, about 20% of them present only once. Overall study findings and caveats: Expanded TCRs that were ubiquitous or regional had counts tracking ubiquitous and regional nonsynonymous mutations, respectively. It was found that expanded intratumoral alpha and beta TCR counts tracked tumor mutation counts.

The time point denotes: sample taken at primary tumor resection. This clonotype is large. The antigen is undetermined. The library was prepared for alpha chains; this beta chain is a stray read, so its frequency means little. Germline V gene sequence: CDR1 KGHSH, CDR2 LQKENI. V was shortened by 5 bases and J by 7 bases, with 15 bases between the two germline ends. The CDR3 totals 13 residues. The source material was lung tumor tissue, sampled at surgery. The V gene is TRBV18, the J gene TRBJ2-7, with a weak D call TRBD1 (6 bases). The clonotype was recovered from a male donor with early-stage non-small cell lung cancer. CDR3 sequence reads: CASSTGQKLEQYF. The CDR3 coding sequence is TGTGCCAGCTCAACCGGACAGAAGCTTGAGCAGTACTTC.